Detailed here is one TCR beta chain. The antigen is not known. CDR3 length: 13 amino acids. The germline gives CDR1 SGHRS, CDR2 YFSETQ. V dropped 9 bases and J dropped 5 bases, with 17 bases sitting between them. This specimen comes from a study of Ad26.COV2.S vaccination and SARS-CoV-2 variants. General study results and limits: In vaccinated individuals, spike-specific CD8+ and CD4+ T cell responses reportedly displayed substantial breadth.

Here immunoSEQ multiplex PCR was the method, and the copy in TCRdb shows in-frame clones only, minus some. In the table there are approximately 480,000 clones, around nine tenths of which are singletons. Noted treatment: some 20 received Ad26.COV2.S at low or high dose, single or two shots; about 5 received placebo; per-sample allocation not given. It was on day 63 after the first vaccine or placebo injection that samples were taken. The chain is built from TRBV5-1 and TRBJ2-5; the D gene is possibly TRBD2 (6 bases). This sequence was found in a person aged 18 to 59 who received the Ad26.COV2.S COVID-19 vaccine or a placebo. The material was peripheral blood, obtained in a trial of Ad26.COV2.S vaccine versus placebo. The CDR3 reads CATMHGGRETQYF. The CDR3 DNA sequence: TGCGCCACCATGCACGGGGGACGGGAGACCCAGTACTTC.